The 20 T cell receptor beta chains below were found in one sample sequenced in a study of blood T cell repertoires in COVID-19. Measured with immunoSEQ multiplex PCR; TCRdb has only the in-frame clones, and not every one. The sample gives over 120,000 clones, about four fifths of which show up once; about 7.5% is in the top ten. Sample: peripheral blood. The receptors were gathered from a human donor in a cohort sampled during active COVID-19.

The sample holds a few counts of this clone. Here the CDR3 DNA reads TGTGCCAACCTACTAGCGGGAGTTTACAATGAGCAGTTCTTC. Translating it yields CANLLAGVYNEQFF. The gene calls are TRBV6-4 and TRBJ2-1; the match to TRBD2 covers 11 bases. Trimming at V came to 10 bases and at J to 4 bases, leaving 6 bases not matched to a gene. Germline CDR1 MRHNA, CDR2 SNTAGT. The CDR3 loop spans 14 amino acids.

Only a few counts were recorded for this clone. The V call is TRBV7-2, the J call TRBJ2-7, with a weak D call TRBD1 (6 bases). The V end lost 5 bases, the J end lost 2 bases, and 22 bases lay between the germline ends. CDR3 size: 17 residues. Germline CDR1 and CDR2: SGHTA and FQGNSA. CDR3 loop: CASSGKRSWTVPYEQYF. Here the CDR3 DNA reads TGTGCCAGCAGCGGAAAGAGAAGCTGGACAGTTCCCTACGAGCAGTACTTC.

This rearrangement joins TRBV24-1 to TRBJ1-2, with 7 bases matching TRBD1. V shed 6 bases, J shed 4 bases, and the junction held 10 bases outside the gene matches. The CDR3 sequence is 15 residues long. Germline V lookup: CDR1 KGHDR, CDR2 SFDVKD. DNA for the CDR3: TGTGCCACCAGTCCCGGGACAGAGGTCCTCTATGGCTACACCTTC. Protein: CATSPGTEVLYGYTF.

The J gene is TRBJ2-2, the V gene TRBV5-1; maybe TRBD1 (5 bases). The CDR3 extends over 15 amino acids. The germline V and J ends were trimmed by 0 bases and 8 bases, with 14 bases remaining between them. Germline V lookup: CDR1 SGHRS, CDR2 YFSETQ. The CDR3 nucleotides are TGCGCCAGCAGCTTGGCGACGTCAGGGCTAGGGGAGCTGTTTTTT. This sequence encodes CASSLATSGLGELFF.

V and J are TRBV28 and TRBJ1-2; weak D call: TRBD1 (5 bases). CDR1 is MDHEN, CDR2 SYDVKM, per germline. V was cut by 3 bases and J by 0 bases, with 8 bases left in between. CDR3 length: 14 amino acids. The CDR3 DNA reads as TGTGCCAGCAGTTTCGGGGGGGCTAACTATGGCTACACCTTC. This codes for CASSFGGANYGYTF.

The CDR3 bases are TGCGCCAGCAGCCAAGATAGGAGGACTAGTATTTTCGAGCAGTACTTC. This gives the protein CASSQDRRTSIFEQYF. This sequence joins TRBV4-3 and TRBJ2-7; 7 nucleotides agree with TRBD2. The germline gives CDR1 LGHNA, CDR2 YSLEER. The CDR3 is 16 residues long. V was pared by 0 bases and J by 6 bases, with 11 bases of the junction left unmatched.

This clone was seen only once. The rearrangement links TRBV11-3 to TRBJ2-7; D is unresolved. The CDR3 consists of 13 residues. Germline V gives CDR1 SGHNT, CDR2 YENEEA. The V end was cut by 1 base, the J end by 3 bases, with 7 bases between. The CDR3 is CASSLGIDYEQYF. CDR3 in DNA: TGTGCCAGCAGCTTAGGTATAGACTACGAGCAGTACTTC.

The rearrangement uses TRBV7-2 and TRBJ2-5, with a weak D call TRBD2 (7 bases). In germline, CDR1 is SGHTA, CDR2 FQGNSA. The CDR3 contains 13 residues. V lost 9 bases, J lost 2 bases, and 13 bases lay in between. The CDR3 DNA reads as TGTGCCAGTGGGGGGGCCCCACAAGAGACCCAGTACTTC. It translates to CASGGAPQETQYF.

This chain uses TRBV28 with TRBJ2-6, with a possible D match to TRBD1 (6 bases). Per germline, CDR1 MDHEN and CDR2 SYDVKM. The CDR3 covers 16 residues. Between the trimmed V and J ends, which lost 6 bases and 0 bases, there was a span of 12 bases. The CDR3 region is CASSGQPASGANVLTF. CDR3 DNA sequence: TGTGCCAGCAGCGGACAGCCGGCCTCTGGGGCCAACGTCCTGACTTTC.

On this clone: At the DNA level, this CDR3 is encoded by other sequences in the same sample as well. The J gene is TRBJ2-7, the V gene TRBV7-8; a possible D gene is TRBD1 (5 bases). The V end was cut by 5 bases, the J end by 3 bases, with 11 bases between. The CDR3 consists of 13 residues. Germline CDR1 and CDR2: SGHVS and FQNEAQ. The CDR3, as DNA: TGTGCCAGCAGCCAGGGAAGGGGCTACGAGCAGTACTTC. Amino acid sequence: CASSQGRGYEQYF. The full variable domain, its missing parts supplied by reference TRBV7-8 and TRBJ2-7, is GAGVSQSPRYKVAKRGQDVALRCDPISGHVSLFWYQQALGQGPEFLTYFQNEAQLDKSGLPSDRFFAERPEGSVSTLKIQRTQQEDSAVYLCASSQGRGYEQYFGPGTRLTVT.

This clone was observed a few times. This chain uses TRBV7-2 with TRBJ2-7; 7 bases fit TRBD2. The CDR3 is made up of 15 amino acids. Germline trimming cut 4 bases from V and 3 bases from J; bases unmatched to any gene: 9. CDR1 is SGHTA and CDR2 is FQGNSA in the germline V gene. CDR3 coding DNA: TGTGCCAGCAGCTCAGCTAGCGGAGCTCACTACGAGCAGTACTTC. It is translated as CASSSASGAHYEQYF.

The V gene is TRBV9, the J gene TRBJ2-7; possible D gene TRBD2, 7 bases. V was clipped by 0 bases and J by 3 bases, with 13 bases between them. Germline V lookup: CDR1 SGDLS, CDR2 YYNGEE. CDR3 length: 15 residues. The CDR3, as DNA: TGTGCCAGCAGCGTAGCGGGGGGCGCAGACTACGAGCAGTACTTC. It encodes CASSVAGGADYEQYF.

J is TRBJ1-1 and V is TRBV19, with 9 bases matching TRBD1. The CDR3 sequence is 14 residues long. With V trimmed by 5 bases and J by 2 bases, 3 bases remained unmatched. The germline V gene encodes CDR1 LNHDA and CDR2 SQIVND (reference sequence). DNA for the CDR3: TGTGCCAGTAGTGCGGGACAGGGCAACACTGAAGCTTTCTTT. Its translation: CASSAGQGNTEAFF.

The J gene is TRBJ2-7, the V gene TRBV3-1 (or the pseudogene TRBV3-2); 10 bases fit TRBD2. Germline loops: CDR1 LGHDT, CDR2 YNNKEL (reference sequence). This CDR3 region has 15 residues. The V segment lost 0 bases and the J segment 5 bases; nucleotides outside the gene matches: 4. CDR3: CASSQDRLAGDEQYF. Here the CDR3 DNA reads TGTGCCAGCAGCCAAGATCGTCTAGCGGGAGACGAGCAGTACTTC.

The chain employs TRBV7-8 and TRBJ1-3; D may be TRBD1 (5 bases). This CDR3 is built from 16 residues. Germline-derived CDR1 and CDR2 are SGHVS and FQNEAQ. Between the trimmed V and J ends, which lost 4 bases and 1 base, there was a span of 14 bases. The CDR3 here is CASSSYQGSSGNTIYF. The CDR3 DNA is TGTGCCAGCAGCTCCTATCAGGGTAGTTCTGGAAACACCATATATTTT.

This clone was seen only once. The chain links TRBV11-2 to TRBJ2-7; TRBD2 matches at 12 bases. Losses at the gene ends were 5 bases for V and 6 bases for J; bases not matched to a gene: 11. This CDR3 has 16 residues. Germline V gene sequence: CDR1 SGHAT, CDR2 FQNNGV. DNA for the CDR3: TGTGCCAGCAGCCAACATATACTAGCGGGAGGCTCCGAGCAGTACTTC. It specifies CASSQHILAGGSEQYF.

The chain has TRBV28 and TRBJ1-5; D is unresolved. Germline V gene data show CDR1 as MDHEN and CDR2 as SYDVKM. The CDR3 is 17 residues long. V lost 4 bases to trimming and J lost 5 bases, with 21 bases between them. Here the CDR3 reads CASSSTPGGRVYQPQHF. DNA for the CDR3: TGTGCCAGCAGTTCAACCCCGGGAGGAAGGGTTTATCAGCCCCAGCATTTT.

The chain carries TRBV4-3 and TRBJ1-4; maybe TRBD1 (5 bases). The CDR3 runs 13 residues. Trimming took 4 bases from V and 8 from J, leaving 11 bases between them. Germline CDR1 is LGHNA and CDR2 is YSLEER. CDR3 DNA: TGCGCCAGCAGCCCAGGGAGGGAGGAAAAACTGTTTTTT. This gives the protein CASSPGREEKLFF.

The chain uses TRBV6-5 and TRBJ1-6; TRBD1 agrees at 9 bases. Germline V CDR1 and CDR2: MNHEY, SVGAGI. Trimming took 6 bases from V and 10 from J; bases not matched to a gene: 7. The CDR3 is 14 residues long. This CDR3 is CASRIGTGRSPLHF. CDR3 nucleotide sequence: TGTGCCAGCAGGATCGGGACAGGGCGGTCACCCCTCCACTTT.

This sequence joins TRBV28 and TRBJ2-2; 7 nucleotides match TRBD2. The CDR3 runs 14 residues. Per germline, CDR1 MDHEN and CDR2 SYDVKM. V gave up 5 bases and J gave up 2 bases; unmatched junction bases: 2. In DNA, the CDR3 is TGTGCCAGCAGTGCTAGCGGAAACACCGGGGAGCTGTTTTTT. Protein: CASSASGNTGELFF.